This entry describes one T cell receptor beta chain. Antigen: not known. Indicated treatment: roughly ten-day PBMC culture with coronavirus spike peptide pools or control peptides (ViraFEST assay). CD4+ T cells that had been cultured provided DNA sequenced with the Oncomine TCR Beta short-read assay. CD4+ T cells were cultured, and genomic DNA was extracted from them. TCRdb re-called the PCR reads with MiXCR, one entry per CDR3 protein. The repertoire holds over 10,000 distinct CDR3 sequences, with roughly 52% as singletons. The V gene's germline CDR1 is MNHNS and CDR2 SASEGT. Between the trimmed V and J ends, which lost 6 bases and 2 bases, there was a span of 13 bases. The CDR3 covers 14 residues. The sample is drawn from a study of vaccination and CD4 T cells after COVID-19. Study-level information: Control cultures were given a CEFX pool, an HIV-1 Nef pool, or no peptide.

The chain combines TRBV6-1 with TRBJ1-2; maybe TRBD1 (6 bases). The sample consisted of CD4+ T cells from blood, cultured in vitro. This TCR came from a human donor who had recovered from COVID-19. The CDR3 here is CASRKGGTNYGYTF. CDR3 DNA sequence: TGTGCCAGCAGAAAGGGGGGAACCAACTATGGCTACACCTTC.